This TCR beta chain was profiled in a study of blood T cells in healthy people across ages. Alongside a J-beta primer mix, a sample-barcoded 5' primer served in a second PCR lasting roughly 7 to 12 cycles. TCRdb re-analysed the 5' RACE reads in MiXCR, keeping a single row per CDR3 protein. The sample consists of under 1 million distinct CDR3 sequences, around two fifths of them appearing once. The V gene's germline CDR1 is KGHSH and CDR2 LQKENI. This CDR3 region has 14 residues. In this sample, this clonotype turned up many times. A read error may produce the germline difference seen at one junction end.

The TCR originated in a man in his fifties or sixties in good health. The chain carries TRBV18 and TRBJ2-7, with 7 nucleotides matching TRBD1. Sequenced input: blood. The CDR3 protein is CASSPRQGTYEQYF. CDR3 in DNA: TGCGCCAGCAGCCCTAGACAGGGCACCTACGAGCAGTACTTC. Full variable domain (outside the CDR3, taken from reference TRBV18 and TRBJ2-7): NAGVMQNPRHLVRRRGQEARLRCSPMKGHSHVYWYRQLPEEGLKFMVYLQKENIIDESGMPKERFSAEFPKEGPSILRIQQVVRGDSAAYFCASSPRQGTYEQYFGPGTRLTVT.